This TCR beta chain was retrieved from a study of CD8 T cells in Susac syndrome. TCR beta sequences were obtained from blood CD8+ and CD4+ T cells. Those who served as multiple sclerosis controls were treatment-naive patients with stable or active relapsing-remitting disease. TEMRA cells were FACS-enriched, while CD8+ and CD4+ T cells were negatively isolated. The authors reverse transcribed roughly 0.5 to 1 ug RNA with random hexamers. Coverage of TCR beta CDR3 amplification by immunoSEQ multiplex PCR extended to 54 Vbeta and 13 Jbeta. MiXCR was run by TCRdb on the immunoSEQ multiplex PCR reads, yielding one entry per CDR3 protein. This table has 200,000 or so distinct CDR3 sequences, approximately 94% appearing once. The V gene end was trimmed by 6 bases and the J gene end by 7 bases; junction bases not matched to a gene: 6. The CDR3 has 13 residues. In germline, CDR1 is PRHDT, CDR2 FYEKMQ (reference sequence).

The genes are TRBV13 and TRBJ2-1; 7 nucleotides match TRBD1. The TCR originated in a human donor with multiple sclerosis. Sequenced material: CD4+ T cells from PBMCs. CDR3 sequence (DNA): TGTGCCAGCAGACTGACAGGGTTGAATGAGCAGTTCTTC. The encoded protein is CASRLTGLNEQFF.